A selection of T cell receptor beta chains follows, all from one sample in a study of OX40 agonist ivuxolimab in advanced cancers. Sequenced by immunoSEQ multiplex PCR; TCRdb stores in-frame clones only, minus some. The sample records 75,000 to 100,000 clones, under 90% being singletons. The specimen comprised CD4+ or CD8+ T cells sorted from blood, sampled in a trial of the OX40 agonist ivuxolimab. The origin of the receptors is an adult with an advanced solid tumor such as melanoma, head and neck, liver or kidney cancer. The CDR3 runs from the conserved cysteine through the conserved F or W. A D gene is named only where the DNA matches it firmly. The listing skips clone size in some rows; elsewhere it reads once, few, many or a size class.

V gene	J gene	D gene	clone size	CDR3 DNA	CDR3 protein
TRBV7-9	TRBJ2-3	-	-	TGTGCCAGCAGCTCCCAGGAGCTGATTGGGGATACGCAGTATTTT	CASSSQELIGDTQYF
TRBV15	TRBJ1-1	-	-	TGTGCCACCAGCAGAGAGGGCCGACAGCTGAACACTGAAGCTTTCTTT	CATSREGRQLNTEAFF
TRBV10-1	TRBJ1-2	-	-	TGCCCACACCGGGAAGGATATGGCTACACCTTC	CPHREGYGYTF
TRBV5-1	TRBJ1-2	-	-	TGCGCCAGCAGCTTGGAACCAGGAAATTACGGCTATGGCTACACCTTC	CASSLEPGNYGYGYTF
TRBV7-9	TRBJ1-3	-	few	TGTGCCAGCAGCTTAGAGGCCATATATTTT	CASSLEAIYF
TRBV7-2	TRBJ1-5	-	-	TGTGCCAGCAGCTTAGCGGGGGTGAGTCAGCCCCAGCATTTT	CASSLAGVSQPQHF
TRBV7-8	TRBJ2-7	-	-	TGTGCCAGCAGCCCTTGGGGGGAGGACTACGAGCAGTACTTC	CASSPWGEDYEQYF
TRBV30	TRBJ2-7	-	-	TGTGCCTGGACCCTAACGGGATACGAGCAGTACTTC	CAWTLTGYEQYF
TRBV18	TRBJ2-7	TRBD1	-	TGTGCCAGCTCCTACGACCGACAGGGAGTGCAGTACTTC	CASSYDRQGVQYF
TRBV4-2	TRBJ1-3	-	-	TGTGCCAGCAGCCAGGGCCTTCCTGGGCAGGCGGTCGGAAACACCATATATTTT	CASSQGLPGQAVGNTIYF
TRBV18	TRBJ2-2	-	-	TGTGCCAGCTCCTTTTCTGGACGCGCCGCCGGCGGGGAGCTGTTTTTT	CASSFSGRAAGGELFF
TRBV7-6	TRBJ2-7	TRBD2	-	TGTGCCAGCAGCTTAACAGGGACTAGCGGGACGAGCTCCTACGAGCAGTACTTC	CASSLTGTSGTSSYEQYF
TRBV19	TRBJ2-1	TRBD2	-	TGTGCCAGTAGTGCATCTAGCGGCCACGGCGATGAGCAGTTCTTC	CASSASSGHGDEQFF
TRBV4-3	TRBJ1-5	-	-	TGCGCCAGCAGCCAAGGGGGATCGGGAAATCAGCCCCAGCATTTT	CASSQGGSGNQPQHF
TRBV7-9	TRBJ2-2	-	-	TGTGCCAGCAGCTTAGTAACAGGGAACACCGGGGAGCTGTTTTTT	CASSLVTGNTGELFF
TRBV19	TRBJ1-2	-	few	TGTGCCAGTAGTATGCCGGGTTCAAACTATGGCTACACCTTC	CASSMPGSNYGYTF
TRBV15	TRBJ2-7	-	-	TGTGCCACCAGCAGAGATCAAGTACCCTCCTACGAGCAGTACTTC	CATSRDQVPSYEQYF